This T cell receptor (beta chain) was found in a study of PD-L1 blockade in urothelial cancer. For the study at large: The year 2014 saw patients start atezolizumab, 1,200 mg intravenously every 3 weeks. Most patients, twenty-five of 29, were males with bladder-origin cancer.

Into every PCR, synthetic TCR analog templates were spiked. TCRdb's copy holds only in-frame clones and misses some; the assay was immunoSEQ multiplex PCR. The repertoire consists of 45,000 to 55,000 clones, with approximately 84% occurring once and the leading ten covering 1% to 1.5%. Germline-derived CDR1 and CDR2 are MNHEY and SMNVEV (reference sequence). The V end was cut by 5 bases, the J end by 0 bases, with 5 bases between. The CDR3 has 13 amino acids. Documented time point: pretreatment peripheral blood. Disease in patients was locally advanced or metastatic urothelial carcinoma. The chain links TRBV27 to TRBJ2-1, with D uncertain. This receptor was taken from a man between 50 and 59 years old with urothelial cancer. The sequenced sample was PBMCs, obtained around atezolizumab (anti-PD-L1) treatment. CDR3 bases: TGTGCCAGCAGTCTAAGCTCCTACAATGAGCAGTTCTTC. Translating it yields CASSLSSYNEQFF.